Listed below are T cell receptor beta chains from one sample, sequenced in a study of T cells in Graves' hyperthyroidism and ophthalmopathy. MiXCR was run by TCRdb on the multiplex PCR reads, yielding one entry per CDR3 protein. The table includes around 300,000 distinct CDR3 sequences, roughly 18% detected once. The material sequenced was blood. These receptors originate from a man aged 50 to 59 with Graves' ophthalmopathy. The CDR3 runs from the conserved cysteine through the conserved F or W. A D gene is named only where the DNA matches it firmly. Not every row has a clone size; where given, it reads once, few, many or a size class.

d_gene | abundance | j_gene | v_gene | CDR3aa | CDR3nt
TRBD2 | NA | TRBJ2-7 | TRBV7-2 | CASSLAWGLAGHEQYF | TGTGCCAGCAGCTTAGCGTGGGGACTAGCGGGACATGAGCAGTACTTC
NA | few | TRBJ1-1 | TRBV9 | CASSVSGGSGNTEAFF | TGTGCCAGCAGCGTTTCCGGCGGGTCGGGAAACACTGAAGCTTTCTTT
TRBD2 | many | TRBJ2-3 | TRBV28 | CASSLSGGLAGSGTDTQYF | TGTGCCAGCAGTTTATCCGGTGGGCTAGCGGGATCTGGTACAGATACGCAGTATTTT
NA | few | TRBJ2-7 | TRBV20-1 | CSARGEVHEQYF | TGCAGTGCTAGAGGGGAAGTCCACGAGCAGTACTTC
TRBD1 | NA | TRBJ2-1 | TRBV30 | CAWGGMGTGVSYNEQFF | TGTGCCTGGGGGGGGATGGGGACAGGGGTCTCCTACAATGAGCAGTTCTTC
TRBD2 | NA | TRBJ2-7 | TRBV10-3 | CAIRASGASYEQYF | TGTGCCATCAGGGCTAGCGGGGCGAGCTACGAGCAGTACTTC
NA | NA | TRBJ2-1 | TRBV29-1 | CSVVGVPNEQFF | TGCAGCGTTGTCGGGGTCCCCAATGAGCAGTTCTTC
NA | few | TRBJ1-2 | TRBV30 | CTWSVGGAYGYTF | TGTACCTGGAGTGTGGGGGGCGCCTATGGCTACACCTTC
TRBD2 | NA | TRBJ2-3 | TRBV28 | CASRNSGADTQYF | TGTGCCAGCAGGAATAGCGGGGCAGATACGCAGTATTTT
TRBD1 | many | TRBJ2-7 | TRBV7-9 | CASSRQGATLSGVEQYF | TGTGCCAGCAGCCGACAGGGGGCAACCCTATCGGGTGTCGAGCAGTACTTC
TRBD1 | NA | TRBJ2-3 | TRBV20-1 | CSAKVTGRDTQYF | TGCAGTGCAAAGGTGACAGGGCGGGATACGCAGTATTTT
NA | many | TRBJ2-3 | TRBV2 | CASSEAWADTQYF | TGTGCCAGCAGTGAAGCGTGGGCAGATACGCAGTATTTT
TRBD2 | NA | TRBJ2-2 | TRBV24-1 | CATSESYKRETGELFF | TGTGCCACCAGTGAGAGTTATAAGCGGGAGACCGGGGAGCTGTTTTTT
NA | NA | TRBJ2-3 | TRBV27 | CASSLSRQYTDTQYF | TGTGCCAGCAGTTTATCGCGGCAGTACACAGATACGCAGTATTTT
NA | many | TRBJ2-5 | TRBV7-9 | CASSRGRVGQAGQETQYF | TGTGCCAGCAGCCGAGGACGAGTCGGGCAGGCTGGTCAAGAGACCCAGTACTTC
NA | few | TRBJ2-7 | TRBV29-1 | CSVDLAGPGGYEQYF | TGCAGCGTTGATCTGGCGGGTCCTGGAGGATACGAGCAGTACTTC